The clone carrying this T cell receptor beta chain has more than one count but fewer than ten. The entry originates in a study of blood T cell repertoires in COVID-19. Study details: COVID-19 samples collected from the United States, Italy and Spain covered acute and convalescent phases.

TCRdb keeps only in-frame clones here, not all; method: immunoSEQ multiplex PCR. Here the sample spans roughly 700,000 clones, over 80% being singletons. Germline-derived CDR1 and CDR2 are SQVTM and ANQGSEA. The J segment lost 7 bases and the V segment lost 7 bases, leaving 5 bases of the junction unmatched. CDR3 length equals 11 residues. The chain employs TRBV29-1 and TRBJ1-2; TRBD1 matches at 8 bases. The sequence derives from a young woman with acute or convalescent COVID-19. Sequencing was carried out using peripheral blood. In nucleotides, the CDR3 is TGCAGCGGAGGACAGGGCGGTGGCTACACCTTC. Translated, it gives CSGGQGGGYTF.